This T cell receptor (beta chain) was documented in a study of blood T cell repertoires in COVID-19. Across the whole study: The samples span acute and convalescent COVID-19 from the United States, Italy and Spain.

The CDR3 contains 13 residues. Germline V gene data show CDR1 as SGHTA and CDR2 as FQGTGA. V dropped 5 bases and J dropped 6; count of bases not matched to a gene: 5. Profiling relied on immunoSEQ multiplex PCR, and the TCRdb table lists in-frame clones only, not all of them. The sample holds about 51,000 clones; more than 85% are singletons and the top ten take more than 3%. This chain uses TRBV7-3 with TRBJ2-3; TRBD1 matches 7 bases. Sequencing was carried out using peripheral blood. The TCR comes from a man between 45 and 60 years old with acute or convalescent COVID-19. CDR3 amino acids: CASSIQQGDTQYF. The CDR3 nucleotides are TGTGCCAGCAGCATACAACAGGGGGATACGCAGTATTTT.